This T cell receptor beta chain was retrieved from a study of T cells in Graves' hyperthyroidism and ophthalmopathy. Study-wide context: Peripheral blood was secured at the point of initial diagnosis, before any treatment. General study results and limits: Before onset, ophthalmopathy was predicted by the model a median roughly 6.4 months earlier. Classification by a 13 V-J model distinguished ophthalmopathy from stable hyperthyroidism.

This clonotype was seen only a few times. Its antigen is unknown. Lactation, pregnancy, other autoimmune disease or uncontrolled infection led to exclusion of patients. The germline gives CDR1 MGHRA, CDR2 YSYEKL. There are 14 residues in the CDR3. V gave up 4 bases and J gave up 5 bases, with 15 bases separating them. TCR beta CDR3 sequences were amplified from RNA transcripts. An initial round of RT-PCR targeting the TCR CDR3 relied on the HTBI primer set. TCRdb ran MiXCR on the multiplex PCR reads and lists one entry per CDR3 protein. This sample carries about 380,000 distinct CDR3 sequences, approximately 18% of them seen once, and the ten largest clones take 40%.

This receptor was obtained from a young man with Graves' ophthalmopathy. Sequencing used blood. The chain has TRBV4-1 and TRBJ2-7; tentatively, D is TRBD2 (6 bases). DNA of the CDR3: TGCGCCAGCAGCCGATTAGCGGTGTTAGACGAGCAGTACTTC. Protein sequence: CASSRLAVLDEQYF.